This T cell receptor beta chain was recorded in a study of blood T cell repertoires in COVID-19. Study context: Some COVID-19 samples were acute and others convalescent; all came from the United States, Italy and Spain. From T cells, B-cell-depleted T cells, or PBMCs came the material, which was cDNA or gDNA.

The CDR3 sequence is 13 residues long. V shed 1 base and J shed 6 bases, with 8 bases lying between them. Germline CDR1 is LGHNA and CDR2 is YSLEER. Source study methods: Reference gene primers were amplified, and this amplification served to estimate nucleated cell counts. This table comes from immunoSEQ multiplex PCR, and its TCRdb copy is limited to in-frame clones, with some not included. The V and J calls and clone size were taken over from that table, and D and trimming were inferred from the DNA. This sample carries a few hundred thousand clones, 89% of them seen once, and the ten largest clones take around 3%.

The sequencing input was peripheral blood. The chain joins TRBV4-3 to TRBJ2-3; unclear D gene. This clonotype originated in a woman aged 25 to 39 with COVID-19, enrolled during active disease. The CDR3 loop is CASSQGGEDTQYF. CDR3 bases: TGCGCCAGCAGCCAAGGCGGCGAGGATACGCAGTATTTT.